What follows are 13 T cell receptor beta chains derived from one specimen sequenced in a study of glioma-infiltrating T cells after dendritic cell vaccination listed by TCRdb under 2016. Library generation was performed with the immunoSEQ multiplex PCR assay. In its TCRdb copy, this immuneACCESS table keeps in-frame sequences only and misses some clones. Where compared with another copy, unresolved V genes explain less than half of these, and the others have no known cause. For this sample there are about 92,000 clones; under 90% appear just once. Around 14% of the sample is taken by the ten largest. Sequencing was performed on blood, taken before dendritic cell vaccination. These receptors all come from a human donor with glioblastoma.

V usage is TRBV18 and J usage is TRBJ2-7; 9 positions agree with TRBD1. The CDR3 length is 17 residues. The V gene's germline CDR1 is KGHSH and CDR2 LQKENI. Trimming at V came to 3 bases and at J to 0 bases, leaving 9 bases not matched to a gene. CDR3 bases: TGTGCCAGCTCACCTCCAATCCGGGACAGGGCCTCCTACGAGCAGTACTTC. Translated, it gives CASSPPIRDRASYEQYF.

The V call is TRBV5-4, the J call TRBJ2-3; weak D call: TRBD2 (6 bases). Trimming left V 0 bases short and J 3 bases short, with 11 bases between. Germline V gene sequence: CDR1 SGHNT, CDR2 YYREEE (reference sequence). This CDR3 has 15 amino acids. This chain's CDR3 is CASSLDTSLTDTQYF. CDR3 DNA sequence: TGTGCCAGCAGCTTGGATACTAGCTTGACAGATACGCAGTATTTT.

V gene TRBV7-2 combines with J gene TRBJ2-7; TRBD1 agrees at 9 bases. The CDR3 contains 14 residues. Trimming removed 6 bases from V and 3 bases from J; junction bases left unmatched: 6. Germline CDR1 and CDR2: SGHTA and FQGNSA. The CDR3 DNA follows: TGTGCCAGCAGAGCTCCGGGACAGGGCTACGAGCAGTACTTC. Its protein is CASRAPGQGYEQYF.

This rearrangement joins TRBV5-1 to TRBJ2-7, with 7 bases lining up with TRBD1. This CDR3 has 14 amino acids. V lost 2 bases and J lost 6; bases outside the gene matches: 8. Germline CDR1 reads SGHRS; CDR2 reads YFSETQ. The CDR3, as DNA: TGCGCCAGCAGCTTTTTCCGGGACAGTGCCGAGCAGTACTTC. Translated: CASSFFRDSAEQYF.

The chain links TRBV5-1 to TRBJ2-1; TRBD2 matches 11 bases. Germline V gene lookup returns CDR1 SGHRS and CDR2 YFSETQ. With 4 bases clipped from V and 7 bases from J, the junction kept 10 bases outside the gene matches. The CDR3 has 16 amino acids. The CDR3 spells CASSPSGGPTLNEQFF. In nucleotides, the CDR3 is TGCGCCAGCAGCCCTAGCGGGGGGCCCACGTTGAATGAGCAGTTCTTC.

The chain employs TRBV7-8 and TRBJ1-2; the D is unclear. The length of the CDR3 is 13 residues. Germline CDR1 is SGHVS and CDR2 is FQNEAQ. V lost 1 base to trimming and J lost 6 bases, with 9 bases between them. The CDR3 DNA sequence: TGTGCCAGCAGCTTAGAAGGTAGCGATGGCTACACCTTC. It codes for CASSLEGSDGYTF.

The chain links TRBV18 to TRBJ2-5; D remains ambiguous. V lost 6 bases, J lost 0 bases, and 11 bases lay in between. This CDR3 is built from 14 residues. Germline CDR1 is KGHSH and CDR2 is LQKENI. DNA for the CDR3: TGTGCCAGCTCGCGAGGCCGCGACCAAGAGACCCAGTACTTC. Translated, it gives CASSRGRDQETQYF.

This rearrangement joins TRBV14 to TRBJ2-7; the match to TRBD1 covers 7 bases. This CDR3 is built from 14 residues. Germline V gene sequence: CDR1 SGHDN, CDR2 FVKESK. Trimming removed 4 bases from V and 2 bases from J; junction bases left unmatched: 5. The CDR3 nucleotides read TGTGCCAGCAGCCTAATGACAGGGACCTACGAGCAGTACTTC. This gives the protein CASSLMTGTYEQYF.

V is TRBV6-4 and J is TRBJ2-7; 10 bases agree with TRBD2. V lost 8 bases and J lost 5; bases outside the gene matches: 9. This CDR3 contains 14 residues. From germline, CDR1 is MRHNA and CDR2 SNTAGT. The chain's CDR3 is CASPAGTSVNEQYF. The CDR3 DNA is TGTGCCAGCCCCGCCGGGACTAGCGTAAACGAGCAGTACTTC.

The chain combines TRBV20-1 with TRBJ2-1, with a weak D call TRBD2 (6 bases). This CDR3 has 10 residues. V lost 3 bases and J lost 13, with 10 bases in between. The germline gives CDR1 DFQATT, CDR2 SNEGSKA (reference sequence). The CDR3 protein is CSARDYHQFF. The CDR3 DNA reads TGCAGTGCTAGGGACTATCACCAGTTCTTC.

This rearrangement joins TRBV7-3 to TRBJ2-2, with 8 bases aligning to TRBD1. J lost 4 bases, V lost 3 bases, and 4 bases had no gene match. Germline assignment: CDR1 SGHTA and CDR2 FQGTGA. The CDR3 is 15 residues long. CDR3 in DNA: TGTGCCAGCAGCTTCCAGGGGGCTGGCACCGGGGAGCTGTTTTTT. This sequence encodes CASSFQGAGTGELFF. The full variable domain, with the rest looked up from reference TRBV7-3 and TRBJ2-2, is GAGVSQTPSNKVTEKGKYVELRCDPISGHTALYWYRQSLGQGPEFLIYFQGTGAADDSGLPNDRFFAVRPEGSVSTLKIQRTERGDSAVYLCASSFQGAGTGELFFGEGSRLTVL.

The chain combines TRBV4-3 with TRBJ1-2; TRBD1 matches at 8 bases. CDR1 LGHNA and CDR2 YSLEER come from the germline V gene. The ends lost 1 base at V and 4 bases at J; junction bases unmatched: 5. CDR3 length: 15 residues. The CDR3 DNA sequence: TGCGCCAGCAGCCAAGGGGCAGGGGGCCGCTATGGCTACACCTTC. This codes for CASSQGAGGRYGYTF.

CDR3 nucleotides: TGTGCCAGTAGTATGGACAGGGGGCTAACTGAAGCTTTCTTT. Its protein product is CASSMDRGLTEAFF. This chain uses TRBV19 with TRBJ1-1; 11 nucleotides line up with TRBD1. V was pared by 3 bases and J by 5 bases, with 2 bases of the junction left unmatched. The CDR3 is made up of 14 amino acids. From germline, CDR1 is LNHDA and CDR2 SQIVND (reference sequence). Complete variable domain (other parts from reference TRBV19 and TRBJ1-1): DGGITQSPKYLFRKEGQNVTLSCEQNLNHDAMYWYRQDPGQGLRLIYYSQIVNDFQKGDIAEGYSVSREKKESFPLTVTSAQKNPTAFYLCASSMDRGLTEAFFGQGTRLTVV.